Following are 16 T cell receptor beta chains from one sample sequenced in a study of CD8 T cells in ankylosing spondylitis. From the 5' RACE reads, TCRdb called clonotypes with MiXCR, one entry per CDR3 protein. The profile shows tens of thousands of distinct CDR3 sequences, about 5% of them singletons. The sequencing sample was made of blood, either unsorted or a sorted T cell fraction (not recorded which). The receptors here all came from a male donor with ankylosing spondylitis or in good health (not recorded which).

Of note for this clonotype: One end of the junction does not line up with germline, which may come from a read error. The V and J genes are TRBV10-2 and TRBJ1-1; no firm D call. Germline CDR1 is WSHSY and CDR2 is SAAADI. The CDR3 has 16 residues. Here the CDR3 reads CACSKGASAGNTEAFF. In nucleotides, the CDR3 is TGTGCCTGCAGCAAAGGCGCGTCAGCGGGGAACACTGAAGCTTTCTTT.

In this sample, this clonotype turned up a few times. V is TRBV7-2 and J is TRBJ2-5, with 11 bases fitting TRBD2. The V gene's germline CDR1 is SGHTA and CDR2 FQGNSA. Trimming cost V 5 bases and J 5 bases; bases outside gene matches: 10. The CDR3 has 16 residues. CDR3 nucleotide sequence: TGTGCCAGCAGCCTCGGTAGCGGGGGGGCCGCGGAGACCCAGTACTTC. Residues: CASSLGSGGAAETQYF.

This clonotype was seen at least ten times. The chain couples TRBV7-2 to TRBJ2-1, with 7 bases matching TRBD2. CDR3 length: 13 residues. Looked up from germline, CDR1 is SGHTA and CDR2 is FQGNSA. V lost 1 base, J lost 9 bases, and 3 bases stayed unmatched. CDR3 sequence: CASSLVPSGEQFF. As DNA, the CDR3 is TGTGCCAGCAGCTTAGTTCCTAGCGGTGAGCAGTTCTTC. The full variable domain, in which reference TRBV7-2 and TRBJ2-1 provide the parts outside the CDR3, is GAGVSQSPSNKVTEKGKDVELRCDPISGHTALYWYRQSLGQGLEFLIYFQGNSAPDKSGLPSDRFSAERTGGSVSTLTIQRTQQEDSAVYLCASSLVPSGEQFFGPGTRLTVL.

This clonotype occurred many times. V usage is TRBV28 and J usage is TRBJ2-5; tentatively, D is TRBD2 (6 bases). The CDR3 sequence is 12 residues long. Trimming pared 6 bases from V and 4 bases from J, leaving 9 bases between. CDR1 is MDHEN, CDR2 SYDVKM, per germline. CDR3 in amino acids: CASRDYRETQYF. CDR3 bases: TGTGCCAGCAGGGACTACCGAGAGACCCAGTACTTC.

This clonotype came up many times. The gene calls are TRBV7-2 and TRBJ2-1, with 10 bases fitting TRBD1. With V trimmed by 5 bases and J by 9 bases, 7 bases remained unmatched. Germline CDR1 and CDR2: SGHTA and FQGNSA. The CDR3 has 14 amino acids. CDR3 nucleotide sequence: TGTGCCAGCAGCACTTGGACAGGGGGGGCTGAGCAGTTCTTC. Encoded protein: CASSTWTGGAEQFF. The whole variable domain, filled in from reference TRBV7-2 and TRBJ2-1, reads GAGVSQSPSNKVTEKGKDVELRCDPISGHTALYWYRQSLGQGLEFLIYFQGNSAPDKSGLPSDRFSAERTGGSVSTLTIQRTQQEDSAVYLCASSTWTGGAEQFFGPGTRLTVL.

Many counts were recorded for this clonotype. The rearrangement uses TRBV3-1 and TRBJ2-7; the D is unclear. CDR1 and CDR2 from the germline V gene are LGHDT and YNNKEL (reference sequence). This CDR3 is 14 amino acids long. Trimming took off 1 base at V and 0 bases at J, with 7 bases between the two ends. CDR3 coding DNA: TGTGCCAGCAGCCAAGCTTCCTCCTCCTACGAGCAGTACTTC. Amino acid sequence: CASSQASSSYEQYF.

At least ten counts were recorded for this clonotype. The CDR3 loop reads CASSSKNLARTYNEQFF. The CDR3 region has the DNA TGTGCCAGCAGTTCCAAGAATCTAGCGCGGACCTACAATGAGCAGTTCTTC. The V gene is TRBV27, the J gene TRBJ2-1, with D maybe TRBD2 (6 bases). Trimming shortened V by 4 bases and J by 2 bases, and 18 bases separated the two germline ends. The CDR3 sequence is 17 residues long. Per germline, CDR1 MNHEY and CDR2 SMNVEV (reference sequence).

This clonotype was recorded many times. The chain carries TRBV5-1 and TRBJ2-7, with 8 bases matching TRBD1. This CDR3 contains 13 residues. V shed 4 bases, J shed 5 bases, and the junction held 5 bases outside the gene matches. Germline CDR1 SGHRS, CDR2 YFSETQ. The CDR3 DNA reads as TGCGCCAGCAGCCTGACAGGGGTAAACGAGCAGTACTTC. As protein: CASSLTGVNEQYF.

The table lists this clonotype with a few counts. The V gene is TRBV15, the J gene TRBJ2-7; possibly TRBD2 for D (7 bases). The CDR3 extends over 14 amino acids. Germline CDR1 LNHNV, CDR2 YYDKDF (reference sequence). Trimming removed 4 bases from V and 3 bases from J, with 13 bases in between. The CDR3 region has the DNA TGTGCCACCAGCACCGGGGGGACAATCTACGAGCAGTACTTC. This encodes CATSTGGTIYEQYF. The full variable domain, in which reference TRBV15 and TRBJ2-7 provide the parts outside the CDR3, is DAMVIQNPRYQVTQFGKPVTLSCSQTLNHNVMYWYQQKSSQAPKLLFHYYDKDFNNEADTPDNFQSRRPNTSFCFLDIRSPGLGDTAMYLCATSTGGTIYEQYFGPGTRLTVT.

This clonotype came up many times. The rearrangement joins TRBV6-5 to TRBJ2-7, with D perhaps matching TRBD1 (6 bases). CDR1 is MNHEY, CDR2 SVGAGI, per germline. The CDR3 is 14 residues long. Trimming removed 2 bases from V and 11 bases from J, with 19 bases in between. CDR3 protein: CASSYIAFRDMEYF. CDR3 in DNA: TGTGCCAGCAGTTACATAGCTTTCCGGGACATGGAGTACTTC.

Remarks on this clonotype: Being one base from a much bigger clone, this may be a read error. The gene calls are TRBV5-1 and TRBJ2-5, with 7 positions matching TRBD1. Germline values: CDR1 SGHRS, CDR2 YFSETQ. V gave up 7 bases and J gave up 1 base; unmatched junction bases: 13. The CDR3 runs to 16 residues. The CDR3 region has the DNA TGCGCCAGCGGCGATCCTACCGGACAGGTCCAAGAGACCCAGTACTTC. Protein: CASGDPTGQVQETQYF.

Ten or more counts support this clonotype. CDR3 sequence: CSVIGNTEAFF. DNA of the CDR3: TGCAGCGTGATCGGGAACACTGAAGCTTTCTTT. J is TRBJ1-1 and V is TRBV29-1; D gene uncertain. Germline CDR1 is SQVTM and CDR2 is ANQGSEA. CDR3 length: 11 amino acids. V lost 6 bases to trimming and J lost 1 base, with 6 bases between them.

This clonotype was counted many times. The genes are TRBV28 and TRBJ2-7; the match to TRBD2 covers 10 bases. With 2 bases clipped from V and 1 base from J, the junction kept 5 bases outside the gene matches. From germline, CDR1 is MDHEN and CDR2 SYDVKM. The CDR3 has 16 amino acids. The CDR3 region has the DNA TGTGCCAGCAGTTTAGTCGCTAGCGGGGGTTCCTACGAGCAGTACTTC. Residues: CASSLVASGGSYEQYF.

This clonotype was counted at least ten times. The CDR3 reads CASSESDTQTYEQYF. Written as DNA, the CDR3 is TGTGCCAGCAGTGAATCGGACACTCAAACTTACGAGCAGTACTTC. The chain uses TRBV28 and TRBJ2-7, with a possible D match to TRBD1 (5 bases). V was shortened by 5 bases and J by 4 bases, with 18 bases between the two germline ends. The CDR3 is 15 amino acids. The germline CDR1 and CDR2 sequences are MDHEN and SYDVKM. Drawing the rest from reference TRBV28 and TRBJ2-7, the complete variable domain is DVKVTQSSRYLVKRTGEKVFLECVQDMDHENMFWYRQDPGLGLRLIYFSYDVKMKEKGDIPEGYSVSREKKERFSLILESASTNQTSMYLCASSESDTQTYEQYFGPGTRLTVT.

This clonotype was observed many times. The rearrangement links TRBV10-2 to TRBJ2-6, with D unresolved. The CDR3 extends over 14 amino acids. Germline lookup yields CDR1 WSHSY and CDR2 SAAADI. With 7 bases removed from V and 0 bases from J, the gap between germline ends came to 7 bases. CDR3 DNA: TGCGCCAGCATTCAAAACTCTGGGGCCAACGTCCTGACTTTC. Translating gives CASIQNSGANVLTF.

This clonotype was counted many times. An end of the junction differs from the germline gene, which may be a read error. This rearrangement joins TRBV18 to TRBJ1-1; D call uncertain. The V gene's germline CDR1 is KGHSH and CDR2 LQKENI. The CDR3 consists of 15 residues. Here the CDR3 reads CASLPSLDRNTEAFF. The CDR3 DNA follows: TGTGCCAGCTTACCAAGTCTTGACCGGAACACTGAAGCTTTCTTT.